This T cell receptor beta chain emerged from a study of cytomegalovirus exposure and HLA in healthy donors. The CDR3 has 16 amino acids. The germline CDR1 and CDR2 sequences are LNHNV and YYDKDF (reference sequence). The V end was cut by 1 base, the J end by 6 bases, with 15 bases between. As concerns this clone: Its antigen is currently unknown.

The PCR used 60 Vbeta and 13 Jbeta primers. Generated by immunoSEQ multiplex PCR, the TCRdb table keeps only in-frame clones and is missing some. The table lists roughly 130,000 clones, less than 80% of them singletons. Study-wide results and caveats: An assumption of roughly uniform sequencing depth across donors underlay the presence/absence analyses.

V and J are TRBV15 and TRBJ2-2, with a weak D call TRBD1 (5 bases). The sequence was obtained from a woman in her forties or fifties in good health and CMV-seropositive. Sequenced material: PBMCs. CDR3 sequence (DNA): TGTGCCACCAGCAGAGTCGGGCAGGGCAGTGCCGGGGAGCTGTTTTTT. Amino acids: CATSRVGQGSAGELFF.